The 4 T cell receptor beta chains below all came from one sample that was sequenced in a study of a mutant IDH1 vaccine in newly diagnosed glioma. Libraries were prepared by immunoSEQ multiplex PCR; TCRdb keeps only in-frame clonotypes and omits some of them. The sample has about 88,000 clones, roughly 82% seen once; the top ten hold roughly 5%. Time point described: baseline, week 1 (first vaccination visit). The sample's treatment: pre-vaccination baseline after standard-of-care therapy. This material consisted of PBMCs, taken from a glioma patient treated with radiotherapy, temozolomide or both. The receptors here all came from a man aged 35-49 years with glioma. Some clones in this sample may be carry-over from other donors' samples.

This rearrangement joins TRBV27 to TRBJ2-7; D might be TRBD1 or TRBD2, each matching 5 bases. The CDR3 sequence is 13 residues long. From germline, CDR1 is MNHEY and CDR2 SMNVEV (reference sequence). V lost 0 bases, J lost 4 bases, and 7 bases lay in between. The CDR3 region is CASSLSGPYEQYF. The CDR3, as DNA: TGTGCCAGCAGTTTATCGGGACCGTACGAGCAGTACTTC.

The gene calls are TRBV7-9 and TRBJ2-1, with 12 positions matching TRBD2. Trimming took 7 bases from V and 6 from J; bases not matched to a gene: 4. CDR3 length: 14 residues. Germline V gene lookup returns CDR1 SEHNR and CDR2 FQNEAQ (reference sequence). CDR3 nucleotide sequence: TGTGCCAGCATCCTAGCGGGGGGGCCCAATGAGCAGTTCTTC. Protein sequence: CASILAGGPNEQFF.

The chain combines TRBV5-6 with TRBJ2-5; D might be TRBD2 (7 bases). V was shortened by 0 bases and J by 4 bases, with 16 bases between the two germline ends. CDR3 length: 16 residues. Looked up from germline, CDR1 is SGHDT and CDR2 is YYEEEE. The CDR3 loop is CASSLGGGAVLETQYF. Written as DNA, the CDR3 is TGTGCCAGCAGCTTGGGAGGGGGGGCCGTGTTAGAGACCCAGTACTTC. Drawing the rest from reference TRBV5-6 and TRBJ2-5, the complete variable domain is DAGVTQSPTHLIKTRGQQVTLRCSPKSGHDTVSWYQQALGQGPQFIFQYYEEEERQRGNFPDRFSGHQFPNYSSELNVNALLLGDSALYLCASSLGGGAVLETQYFGPGTRLLVL.

V and J are TRBV5-1 and TRBJ2-5; 9 bases are a match to TRBD1. Per the germline V gene, CDR1 is SGHRS and CDR2 is YFSETQ. Trimming removed 4 bases from V and 5 bases from J; junction bases left unmatched: 6. The length of the CDR3 is 14 residues. The CDR3 loop reads CASSTGTGSETQYF. The CDR3 region has the DNA TGCGCCAGCAGCACCGGGACAGGGTCGGAGACCCAGTACTTC.